This TCR beta chain was retrieved from a study of radiation and T cells in renal cell carcinoma. The overall study: Nephrectomy followed 15 Gy stereotactic body radiation by 4 weeks. Overall study results and limits: No pretreatment tumor biopsies were available for baseline clonotypes. From baseline, blood top tumor clonotypes peaked at 2 weeks post-radiation.

With regard to this clone: Its antigen remains unidentified.

Assay used: immunoSEQ multiplex PCR; TCRdb lists only in-frame clones, some missing. Altogether 130,000 or so clones are present, approximately 87% being singletons, with the ten largest covering under 25%. The CDR3 is 14 amino acids. CDR1 and CDR2 from the germline V gene are LNHNV and YYDKDF (reference sequence). The V gene end was trimmed by 1 base and the J gene end by 5 bases; junction bases not matched to a gene: 5. Noted time point: baseline pretreatment blood. Treatment denoted: 15 Gy SBRT to primary tumor, nephrectomy 4 weeks later. The TCR sequence derives from a woman between 45 and 60 years old with renal cell carcinoma. Sequences were derived from blood, sampled from a patient whose treatment included radiotherapy and nephrectomy. V gene TRBV15 combines with J gene TRBJ2-7; the match to TRBD1 covers 7 bases. For the CDR3, the DNA is TGTGCCACCAGCAGAGTACAGGGGAGCGACGAGCAGTACTTC. Translated: CATSRVQGSDEQYF.